This T cell receptor (beta chain) was identified in a study of PD-L1 blockade in urothelial cancer. Study as a whole: Researchers looked at the blood 3 weeks (second dose) and 6 weeks after treatment began.

Time point indicated: pretreatment peripheral blood. Into every PCR, synthetic TCR analog templates were spiked. The data were produced by immunoSEQ multiplex PCR, yet TCRdb's version contains in-frame clones alone and is incomplete. The table includes roughly 50,000 clones, roughly four fifths detected once. V lost 5 bases and J 6 bases, leaving 13 bases between the germline ends. The CDR3 is made up of 13 amino acids. Germline V CDR1 and CDR2: LNHNV, YYDKDF (reference sequence). Sequencing used PBMCs, obtained around atezolizumab (anti-PD-L1) treatment. The chain carries TRBV15 and TRBJ1-1, with a possible D match to TRBD1 (6 bases). This TCR derives from a man aged 65 to 79 with urothelial cancer. CDR3 nucleotide sequence: TGTGCCACCAGCGGACAGACTTGGGCTGAAGCTTTCTTT. It specifies CATSGQTWAEAFF.